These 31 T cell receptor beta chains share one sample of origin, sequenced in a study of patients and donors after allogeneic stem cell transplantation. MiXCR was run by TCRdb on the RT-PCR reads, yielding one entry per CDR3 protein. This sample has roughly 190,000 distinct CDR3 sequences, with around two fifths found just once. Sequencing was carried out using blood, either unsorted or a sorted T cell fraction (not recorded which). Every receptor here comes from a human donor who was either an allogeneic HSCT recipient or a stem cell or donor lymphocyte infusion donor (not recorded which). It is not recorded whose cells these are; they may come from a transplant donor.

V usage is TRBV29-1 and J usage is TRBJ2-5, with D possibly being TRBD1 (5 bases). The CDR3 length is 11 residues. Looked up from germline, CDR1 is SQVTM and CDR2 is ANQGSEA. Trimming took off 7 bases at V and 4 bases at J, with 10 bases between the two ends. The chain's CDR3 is CSGTGGETQYF. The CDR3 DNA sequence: TGCAGCGGAACAGGCGGAGAGACCCAGTACTTC.

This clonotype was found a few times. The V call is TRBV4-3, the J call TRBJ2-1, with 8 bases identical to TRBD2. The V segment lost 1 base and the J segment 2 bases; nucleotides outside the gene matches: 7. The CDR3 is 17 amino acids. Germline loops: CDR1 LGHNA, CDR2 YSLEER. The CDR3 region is CASSQGASGGTYNEQFF. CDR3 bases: TGCGCCAGCAGCCAAGGCGCGAGCGGGGGAACCTACAATGAGCAGTTCTTC.

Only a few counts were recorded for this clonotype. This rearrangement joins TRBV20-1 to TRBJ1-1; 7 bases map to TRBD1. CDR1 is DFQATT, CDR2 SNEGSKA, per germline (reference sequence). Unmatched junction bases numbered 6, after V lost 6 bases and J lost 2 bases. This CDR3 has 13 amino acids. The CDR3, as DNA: TGCAGTGCGGTAACAGGGGCCAACACTGAAGCTTTCTTT. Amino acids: CSAVTGANTEAFF.

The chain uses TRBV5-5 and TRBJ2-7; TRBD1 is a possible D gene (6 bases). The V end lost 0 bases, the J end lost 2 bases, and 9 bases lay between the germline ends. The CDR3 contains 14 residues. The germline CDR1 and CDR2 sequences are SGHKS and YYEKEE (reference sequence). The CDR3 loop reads CASSLDRETYEQYF. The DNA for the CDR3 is TGTGCCAGCAGCTTGGACAGGGAAACCTACGAGCAGTACTTC.

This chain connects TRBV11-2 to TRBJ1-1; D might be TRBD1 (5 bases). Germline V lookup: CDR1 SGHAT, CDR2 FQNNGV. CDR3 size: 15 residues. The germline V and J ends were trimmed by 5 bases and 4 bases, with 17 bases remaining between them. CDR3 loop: CASSHLWGDITEAFF. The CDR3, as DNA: TGTGCCAGCAGCCACCTTTGGGGGGATATCACTGAAGCTTTCTTT.

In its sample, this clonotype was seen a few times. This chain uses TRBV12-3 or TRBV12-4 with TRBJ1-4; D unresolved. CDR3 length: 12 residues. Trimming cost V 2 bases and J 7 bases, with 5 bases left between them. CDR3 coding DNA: TGTGCCAGCAGTTTAACCCTTGAAAAACTGTTTTTT. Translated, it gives CASSLTLEKLFF.

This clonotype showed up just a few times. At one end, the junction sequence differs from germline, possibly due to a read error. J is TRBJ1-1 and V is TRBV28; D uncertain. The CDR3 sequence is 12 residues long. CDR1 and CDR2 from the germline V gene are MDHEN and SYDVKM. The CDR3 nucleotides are TGTGCCAGCAGTTTATCGGTCGACACCGGAGAATTT. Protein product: CASSLSVDTGEF.

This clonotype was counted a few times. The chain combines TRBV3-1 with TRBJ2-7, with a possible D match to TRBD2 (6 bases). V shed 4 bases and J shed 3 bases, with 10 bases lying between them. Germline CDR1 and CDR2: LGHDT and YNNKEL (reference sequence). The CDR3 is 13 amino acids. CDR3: CASSPISGYEQYF. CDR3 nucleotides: TGTGCCAGCAGCCCAATTAGCGGCTACGAGCAGTACTTC.

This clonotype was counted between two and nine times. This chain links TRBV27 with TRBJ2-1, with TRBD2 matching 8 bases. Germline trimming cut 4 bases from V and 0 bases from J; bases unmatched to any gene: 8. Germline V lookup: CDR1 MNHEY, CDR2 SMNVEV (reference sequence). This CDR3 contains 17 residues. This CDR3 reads CASSSPTSAYSYNEQFF. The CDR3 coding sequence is TGTGCCAGCAGTTCGCCGACTAGCGCATACTCCTACAATGAGCAGTTCTTC.

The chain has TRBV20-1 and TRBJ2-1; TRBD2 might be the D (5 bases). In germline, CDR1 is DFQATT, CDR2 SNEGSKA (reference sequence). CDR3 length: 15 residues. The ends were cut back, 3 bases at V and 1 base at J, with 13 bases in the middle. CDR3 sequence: CSARRITGSYNEQFF. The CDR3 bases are TGCAGTGCTAGGCGAATTACGGGATCCTACAATGAGCAGTTCTTC.

In DNA, the CDR3 is TGTGCCAGCAGTTCGCCTCCTAAGGGGGTTAGCAATCAGCCCCAGCATTTT. Translated: CASSSPPKGVSNQPQHF. The chain joins TRBV6-6 to TRBJ1-5; the D gene is possibly TRBD1 (6 bases). The CDR3 contains 17 residues. The V gene lost 4 bases and the J gene lost 0 bases, with 16 bases spanning the gap. Germline values: CDR1 MNHNY, CDR2 SVGAGI (reference sequence).

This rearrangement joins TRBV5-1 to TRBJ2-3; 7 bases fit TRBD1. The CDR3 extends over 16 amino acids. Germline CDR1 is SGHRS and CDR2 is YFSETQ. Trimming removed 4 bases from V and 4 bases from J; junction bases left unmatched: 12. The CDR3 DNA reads TGCGCCAGCAGCGTGACTATTGGGACAGTAGCAGATACGCAGTATTTT. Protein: CASSVTIGTVADTQYF.

Written as DNA, the CDR3 is TGCGCCAGCAGCTTGGGAGAGGGAGGGCGTCTCAATCAGCCCCAGCATTTT. It codes for CASSLGEGGRLNQPQHF. V and J are TRBV5-1 and TRBJ1-5, with unresolved D. Germline V gene sequence: CDR1 SGHRS, CDR2 YFSETQ. CDR3 size: 17 residues. V gave up 0 bases and J gave up 3 bases, with 16 bases separating them.

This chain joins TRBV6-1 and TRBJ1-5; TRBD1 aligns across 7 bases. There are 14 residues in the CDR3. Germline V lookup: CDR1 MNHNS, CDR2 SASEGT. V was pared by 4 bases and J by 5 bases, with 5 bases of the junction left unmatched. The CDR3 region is CASSAGTVYQPQHF. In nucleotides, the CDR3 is TGTGCCAGCAGTGCCGGGACAGTCTATCAGCCCCAGCATTTT.

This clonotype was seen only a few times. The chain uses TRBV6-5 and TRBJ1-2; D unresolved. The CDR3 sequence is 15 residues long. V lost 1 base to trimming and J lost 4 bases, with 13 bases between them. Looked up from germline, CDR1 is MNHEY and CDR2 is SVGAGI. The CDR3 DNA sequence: TGTGCCAGCAGTTACTTACGAGTGAGCCTCTATGGCTACACCTTC. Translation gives CASSYLRVSLYGYTF.

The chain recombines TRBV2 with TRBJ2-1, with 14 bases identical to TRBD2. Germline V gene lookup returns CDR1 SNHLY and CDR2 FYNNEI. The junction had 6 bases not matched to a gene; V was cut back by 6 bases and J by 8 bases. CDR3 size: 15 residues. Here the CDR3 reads CASSSGTSGSYEQFF. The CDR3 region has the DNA TGTGCCAGCAGCTCCGGGACTAGCGGGAGTTATGAGCAGTTCTTC.

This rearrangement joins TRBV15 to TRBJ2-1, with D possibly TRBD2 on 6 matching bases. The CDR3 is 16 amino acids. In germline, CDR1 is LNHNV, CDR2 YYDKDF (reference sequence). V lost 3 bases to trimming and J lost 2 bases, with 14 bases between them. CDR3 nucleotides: TGTGCCACCAGCAGTCGGCGGGATCTTGCCTACAATGAGCAGTTCTTC. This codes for CATSSRRDLAYNEQFF.

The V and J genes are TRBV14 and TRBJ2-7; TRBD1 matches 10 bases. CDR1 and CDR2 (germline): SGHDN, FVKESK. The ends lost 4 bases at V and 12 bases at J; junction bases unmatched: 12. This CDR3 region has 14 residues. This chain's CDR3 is CASSLLGQGVDRYF. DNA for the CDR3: TGTGCCAGCAGCCTCCTCGGACAGGGGGTCGATCGGTACTTC.

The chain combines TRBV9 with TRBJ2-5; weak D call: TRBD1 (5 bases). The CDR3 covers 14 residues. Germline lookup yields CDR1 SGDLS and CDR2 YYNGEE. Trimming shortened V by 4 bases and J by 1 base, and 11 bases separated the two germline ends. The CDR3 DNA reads TGTGCCAGCAGCTTGACAGTACTCCAAGAGACCCAGTACTTC. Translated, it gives CASSLTVLQETQYF.

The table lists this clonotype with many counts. CDR3 sequence: CASSLQANYGYTF. For the CDR3, the DNA is TGTGCCAGCAGCTTGCAAGCTAACTATGGCTACACCTTC. The rearrangement uses TRBV5-5 and TRBJ1-2; D is ambiguous. The CDR3 spans 13 residues. CDR1 is SGHKS and CDR2 is YYEKEE in the germline V gene (reference sequence). The V and J ends lost 1 base and 0 bases respectively, with 4 bases between them.

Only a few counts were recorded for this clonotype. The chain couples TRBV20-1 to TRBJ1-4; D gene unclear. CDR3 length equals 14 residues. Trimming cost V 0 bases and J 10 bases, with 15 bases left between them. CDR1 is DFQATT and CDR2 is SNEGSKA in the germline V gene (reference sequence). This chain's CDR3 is CSARDPNGEGKLFF. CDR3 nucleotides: TGCAGTGCTAGAGACCCCAACGGGGAAGGAAAACTGTTTTTT.

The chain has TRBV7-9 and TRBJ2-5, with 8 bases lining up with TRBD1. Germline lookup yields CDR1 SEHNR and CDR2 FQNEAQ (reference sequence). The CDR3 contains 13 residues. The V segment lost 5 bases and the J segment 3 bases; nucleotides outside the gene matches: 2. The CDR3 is CASSTDREETQYF. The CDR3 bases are TGTGCCAGCAGCACGGACAGGGAAGAGACCCAGTACTTC.

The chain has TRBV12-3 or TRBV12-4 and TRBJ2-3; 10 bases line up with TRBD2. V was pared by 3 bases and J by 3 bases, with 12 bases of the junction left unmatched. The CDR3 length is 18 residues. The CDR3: CASSFSRAGGKITDTQYF. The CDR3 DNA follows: TGTGCCAGCAGTTTCTCACGAGCGGGAGGGAAGATTACAGATACGCAGTATTTT.

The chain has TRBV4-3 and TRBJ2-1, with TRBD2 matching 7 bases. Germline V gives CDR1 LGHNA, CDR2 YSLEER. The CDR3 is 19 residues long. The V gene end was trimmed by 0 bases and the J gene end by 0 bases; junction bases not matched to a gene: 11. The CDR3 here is CASSQEGGWGGSSYNEQFF. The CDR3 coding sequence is TGCGCCAGCAGCCAAGAAGGCGGGTGGGGCGGGAGCTCCTACAATGAGCAGTTCTTC.

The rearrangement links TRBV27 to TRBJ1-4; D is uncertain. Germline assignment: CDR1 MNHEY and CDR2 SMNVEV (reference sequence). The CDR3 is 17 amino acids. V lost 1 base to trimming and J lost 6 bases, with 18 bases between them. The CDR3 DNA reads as TGTGCCAGCAGTTTATGGGCAGAGGGAATCAAAGATGAAAAACTGTTTTTT. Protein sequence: CASSLWAEGIKDEKLFF.

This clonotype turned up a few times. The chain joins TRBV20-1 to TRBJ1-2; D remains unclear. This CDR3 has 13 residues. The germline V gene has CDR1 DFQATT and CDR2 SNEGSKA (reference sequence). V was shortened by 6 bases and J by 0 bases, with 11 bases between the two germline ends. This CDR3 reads CSANSVANYGYTF. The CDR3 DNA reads TGCAGTGCCAACTCAGTAGCTAACTATGGCTACACCTTC.

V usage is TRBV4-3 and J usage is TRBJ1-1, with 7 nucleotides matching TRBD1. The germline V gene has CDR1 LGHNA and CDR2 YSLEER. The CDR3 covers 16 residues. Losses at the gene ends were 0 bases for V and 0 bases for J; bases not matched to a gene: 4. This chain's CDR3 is CASSQDQGQLNTEAFF. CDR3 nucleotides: TGCGCCAGCAGCCAAGACCAGGGACAGCTGAACACTGAAGCTTTCTTT.

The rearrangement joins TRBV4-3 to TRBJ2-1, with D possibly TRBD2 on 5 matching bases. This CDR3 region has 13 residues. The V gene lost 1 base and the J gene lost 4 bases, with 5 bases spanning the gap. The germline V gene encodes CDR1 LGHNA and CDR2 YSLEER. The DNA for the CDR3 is TGCGCCAGCAGCCAAGGGGAGTACAATGAGCAGTTCTTC. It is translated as CASSQGEYNEQFF.

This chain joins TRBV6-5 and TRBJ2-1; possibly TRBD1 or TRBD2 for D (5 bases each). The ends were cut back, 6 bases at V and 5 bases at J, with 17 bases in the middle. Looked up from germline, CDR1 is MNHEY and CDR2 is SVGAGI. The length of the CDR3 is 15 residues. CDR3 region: CASRSPGTKHNEQFF. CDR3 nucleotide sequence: TGTGCCAGCAGATCCCCAGGGACGAAGCACAATGAGCAGTTCTTC.

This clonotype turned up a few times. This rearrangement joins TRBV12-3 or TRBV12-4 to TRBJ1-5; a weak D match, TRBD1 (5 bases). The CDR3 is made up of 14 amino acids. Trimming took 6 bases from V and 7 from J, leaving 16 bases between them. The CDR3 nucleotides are TGTGCCAGCAGCCTGCAGGGAGCTGGGCAGCCCCAGCATTTT. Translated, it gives CASSLQGAGQPQHF.

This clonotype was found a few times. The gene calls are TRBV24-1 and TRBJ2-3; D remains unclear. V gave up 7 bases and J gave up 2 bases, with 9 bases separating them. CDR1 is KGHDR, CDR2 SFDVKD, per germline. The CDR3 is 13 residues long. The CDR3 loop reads CATRASPTDTQYF. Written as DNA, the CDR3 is TGTGCCACCAGAGCCAGTCCCACAGATACGCAGTATTTT.